This is a list of T cell receptor beta chains from one sample in a study of blood T cell repertoires in COVID-19. Assay used: immunoSEQ multiplex PCR; TCRdb lists only in-frame clones, some missing. The sample includes about 270,000 clones, approximately 90% of them seen just once. The specimen was PBMCs or T cells enriched from blood (not recorded which). These receptors were collected from a woman in her 30s with acute COVID-19. The CDR3 runs from the conserved cysteine through the conserved F or W. Each record gives: D gene, V gene, J gene, clone size, CDR3 DNA, CDR3 protein. A D gene is named only where the DNA matches it firmly. Size is omitted from some rows. Given values are once, few, many or a class for expanded clones.

d_call: NA
v_call: TRBV2
j_call: TRBJ2-7
clone_size: NA
cdr3_nt: TGTGCCAGCAGTGAAGGGACGGGGGACAGCTACGAGCAGTACTTC
cdr3_aa: CASSEGTGDSYEQYF

d_call: TRBD2
v_call: TRBV7-9
j_call: TRBJ2-3
clone_size: NA
cdr3_nt: TGTGCCAGCAGCTTAGCCCTAGCGGGAGGTCTCACAGATACGCAGTATTTT
cdr3_aa: CASSLALAGGLTDTQYF

d_call: TRBD2
v_call: TRBV10-2
j_call: TRBJ2-1
clone_size: NA
cdr3_nt: TGCGCCAGCAGTGAACTCCCCGGACTAGCGGGACGCAATGAGCAGTTCTTC
cdr3_aa: CASSELPGLAGRNEQFF

d_call: TRBD2
v_call: TRBV15
j_call: TRBJ2-7
clone_size: NA
cdr3_nt: TGTGCCACCAGCACCCCAGGCGGGGGGTTCCACCCCCCGGGGTCCGGGTACGAGCAGTACTTC
cdr3_aa: CATSTPGGGFHPPGSGYEQYF

d_call: NA
v_call: TRBV19
j_call: TRBJ2-3
clone_size: NA
cdr3_nt: TGTGCCACCTCCCCTGGCGGGATTAGCACAGATACGCAGTATTTT
cdr3_aa: CATSPGGISTDTQYF

d_call: NA
v_call: TRBV19
j_call: TRBJ2-1
clone_size: once
cdr3_nt: TGTGCCACCTCGATCCGGGACTCAACCTACAATGAGCAGTTCTTC
cdr3_aa: CATSIRDSTYNEQFF

d_call: NA
v_call: TRBV3-1/TRBV3-2
j_call: TRBJ1-1
clone_size: NA
cdr3_nt: TGTGCCAGCAGCCCAGGGGCGAACACTGAAGCTTTCTTT
cdr3_aa: CASSPGANTEAFF

d_call: NA
v_call: TRBV6-4
j_call: TRBJ2-2
clone_size: NA
cdr3_nt: TGTGCCAGCAGTGTCGGGAACACCGGGGAGCTGTTTTTT
cdr3_aa: CASSVGNTGELFF

d_call: NA
v_call: TRBV25-1
j_call: TRBJ2-3
clone_size: NA
cdr3_nt: TGTGCCGCGCACAAGGGGGATACGCAGTATTTT
cdr3_aa: CAAHKGDTQYF

d_call: TRBD1
v_call: TRBV6-5
j_call: TRBJ2-3
clone_size: NA
cdr3_nt: TGTGCCAGCAAATTTACAGGGGCAGATACGCAGTATTTT
cdr3_aa: CASKFTGADTQYF

d_call: NA
v_call: TRBV5-4
j_call: TRBJ1-5
clone_size: NA
cdr3_nt: TGTGCCAGCAGCTTGTGGGGGGATAATCAGCCCCAGCATTTT
cdr3_aa: CASSLWGDNQPQHF

d_call: NA
v_call: TRBV19
j_call: TRBJ1-1
clone_size: NA
cdr3_nt: TGTGCCAGTAGTATAGCGGAGACACCAGGGGCTTTCTTT
cdr3_aa: CASSIAETPGAFF

d_call: NA
v_call: TRBV6-5
j_call: TRBJ1-3
clone_size: NA
cdr3_nt: TGTGCCGTTTCCACGGGTGGAGGAAACACCATATATTTT
cdr3_aa: CAVSTGGGNTIYF

d_call: NA
v_call: TRBV28
j_call: TRBJ2-7
clone_size: NA
cdr3_nt: TGTGCCAGCAGTCCCTGGAGGAGCGGGACAACCAGCTACGAGCAGTACTTC
cdr3_aa: CASSPWRSGTTSYEQYF

d_call: NA
v_call: TRBV7-2
j_call: TRBJ2-3
clone_size: NA
cdr3_nt: TGTGCCAGCAGCTCACATGGACAGTTAGATACGCAGTATTTT
cdr3_aa: CASSSHGQLDTQYF

d_call: NA
v_call: TRBV28
j_call: TRBJ1-4
clone_size: once
cdr3_nt: TGTGCCAGCAGTCCCTGGGGGGGGCGAAATGAAAAACTGTTTTTT
cdr3_aa: CASSPWGGRNEKLFF

d_call: NA
v_call: TRBV29-1
j_call: TRBJ2-7
clone_size: NA
cdr3_nt: TGCAGCGTGTTGACGGGAGCCTACGAGCAGTACTTC
cdr3_aa: CSVLTGAYEQYF

d_call: TRBD2
v_call: TRBV14
j_call: TRBJ2-3
clone_size: NA
cdr3_nt: TGTGCCAGCAGCCTCACGACTAGCACGGCGCAGTATTTT
cdr3_aa: CASSLTTSTAQYF

d_call: NA
v_call: TRBV19
j_call: TRBJ2-2
clone_size: few
cdr3_nt: TGTGCCAGTAGCCCAAACAGGGAGAGCACCGGGGAGCTGTTTTTT
cdr3_aa: CASSPNRESTGELFF

d_call: TRBD2
v_call: TRBV11-2
j_call: TRBJ2-3
clone_size: NA
cdr3_nt: TGTGCCAGCAGCGACACTAGCGGCTCTAGCACAGATACGCAGTATTTT
cdr3_aa: CASSDTSGSSTDTQYF

d_call: NA
v_call: TRBV3-1/TRBV3-2
j_call: TRBJ1-6
clone_size: few
cdr3_nt: TGTGCCAGCAGCCCCCCGTTCGGAGGTAATTCACCCCTCCACTTT
cdr3_aa: CASSPPFGGNSPLHF

d_call: NA
v_call: TRBV9
j_call: TRBJ2-1
clone_size: NA
cdr3_nt: TGTGCCAGCAGCGTAGGCCCTAGTGGAATAGACAATGAGCAGTTCTTC
cdr3_aa: CASSVGPSGIDNEQFF

d_call: NA
v_call: TRBV25-1
j_call: TRBJ2-3
clone_size: NA
cdr3_nt: TGTGCCAGCAGTGAATACTTCGACTATACGCAGTATTTT
cdr3_aa: CASSEYFDYTQYF

d_call: TRBD2
v_call: TRBV6-5
j_call: TRBJ2-1
clone_size: NA
cdr3_nt: TGTGCCAGCAGTTTTGCGGGGGATGAGCAGTTCTTC
cdr3_aa: CASSFAGDEQFF

d_call: NA
v_call: TRBV3-1/TRBV3-2
j_call: TRBJ2-7
clone_size: NA
cdr3_nt: TGTGCCAGCACCACAAGCCAGGGGACCTACGAGCAGTACTTC
cdr3_aa: CASTTSQGTYEQYF

d_call: TRBD2
v_call: TRBV3-1/TRBV3-2
j_call: TRBJ2-7
clone_size: NA
cdr3_nt: TGTGCCAGCAGCCAAGCTGCCGGGACTAGCGGGAACGAGCAGTACTTC
cdr3_aa: CASSQAAGTSGNEQYF

d_call: TRBD2
v_call: TRBV14
j_call: TRBJ2-1
clone_size: NA
cdr3_nt: TGTGCCAGCAGCGAGACTAGCGGGGGATACAATGAGCAGTTCTTC
cdr3_aa: CASSETSGGYNEQFF

d_call: TRBD1
v_call: TRBV7-9
j_call: TRBJ2-5
clone_size: NA
cdr3_nt: TGTGCCAGCAGCTTCGTGACAGGGCTCCAAGAGACCCAGTACTTC
cdr3_aa: CASSFVTGLQETQYF

d_call: TRBD1
v_call: TRBV27
j_call: TRBJ2-7
clone_size: NA
cdr3_nt: TGTGCCAGCAGTTTATCAGGGGACAGGGGGAGCTCCTACGAGCAGTACTTC
cdr3_aa: CASSLSGDRGSSYEQYF

d_call: TRBD1
v_call: TRBV9
j_call: TRBJ2-7
clone_size: NA
cdr3_nt: TGTGCCAGCAGCGTAGGGGACAGGGGGGACGAGCAGTACTTC
cdr3_aa: CASSVGDRGDEQYF

d_call: TRBD2
v_call: TRBV14
j_call: TRBJ2-7
clone_size: NA
cdr3_nt: TGTGCCAGCAGATTGACCGGGACTAGGTCCCACGAGCAGTACTTC
cdr3_aa: CASRLTGTRSHEQYF

d_call: TRBD1
v_call: TRBV7-3
j_call: TRBJ1-1
clone_size: NA
cdr3_nt: TGTGCCAGCAGCTTCACAGGGGTAGAAAACACTGAAGCTTTCTTT
cdr3_aa: CASSFTGVENTEAFF

d_call: TRBD1
v_call: TRBV7-9
j_call: TRBJ1-5
clone_size: NA
cdr3_nt: TGTGCCAGCGGCCCGGGACAGGGCCGCAATCAGCCCCAGCATTTT
cdr3_aa: CASGPGQGRNQPQHF

d_call: TRBD1
v_call: TRBV28
j_call: TRBJ1-1
clone_size: NA
cdr3_nt: TGTGCCAGCAGTTTATCCACAGGGGGGGGGTACACTGAAGCTTTCTTT
cdr3_aa: CASSLSTGGGYTEAFF

d_call: TRBD1
v_call: TRBV18
j_call: TRBJ1-2
clone_size: once
cdr3_nt: TGTGCCAGCTCCGCGACAGGGGAATATGGCTACACCTTC
cdr3_aa: CASSATGEYGYTF

d_call: NA
v_call: TRBV27
j_call: TRBJ2-1
clone_size: NA
cdr3_nt: TGTGCCAGCAGTTTCCGCGGACTCGACATTGAGCAGTTCTTC
cdr3_aa: CASSFRGLDIEQFF

d_call: NA
v_call: TRBV29-1
j_call: TRBJ1-3
clone_size: NA
cdr3_nt: TGCAGCGCCGTAACTTCCGGGACTCTCTCTGGAAACACCATATATTTT
cdr3_aa: CSAVTSGTLSGNTIYF

d_call: TRBD1
v_call: TRBV14
j_call: TRBJ2-2
clone_size: NA
cdr3_nt: TGTGCCAGCAGCCTGAGGACAGGAGCGAACACCGGGGAGCTGTTTTTT
cdr3_aa: CASSLRTGANTGELFF

d_call: NA
v_call: TRBV19
j_call: TRBJ1-5
clone_size: NA
cdr3_nt: TGTGCCAGTAGTATAATGGTTAGCCCCAATCAGCCCCAGCATTTT
cdr3_aa: CASSIMVSPNQPQHF

d_call: NA
v_call: TRBV4-3
j_call: TRBJ2-2
clone_size: NA
cdr3_nt: TGCGCCAGCAGCCAAGCGGGGGTGGCAGCGGCGAACACCGGGGAGCTGTTTTTT
cdr3_aa: CASSQAGVAAANTGELFF

d_call: TRBD2
v_call: TRBV5-5
j_call: TRBJ2-7
clone_size: NA
cdr3_nt: TGTGCCAGCAGCCGGACCGAATGGCGGGAGTACGAGCAGTACTTC
cdr3_aa: CASSRTEWREYEQYF

d_call: NA
v_call: TRBV30
j_call: TRBJ1-1
clone_size: NA
cdr3_nt: TGTGCCTGGAGTAAGGTGGGCATCACTGAAGCTTTCTTT
cdr3_aa: CAWSKVGITEAFF

d_call: NA
v_call: TRBV5-8
j_call: TRBJ1-2
clone_size: NA
cdr3_nt: TGTGCCAGCAGCCTGGACAGCTTTAACTATGGCTACACCTTC
cdr3_aa: CASSLDSFNYGYTF

d_call: TRBD1
v_call: TRBV5-1
j_call: TRBJ2-7
clone_size: NA
cdr3_nt: TGCGCCAGCAGCACCGGGACAGGGGAGGACGAGCAGTACTTC
cdr3_aa: CASSTGTGEDEQYF

d_call: NA
v_call: TRBV18
j_call: TRBJ1-5
clone_size: NA
cdr3_nt: TGTGCCAGCTCACCAAATTGGCAGGGGAAGGGCAATCAGCCCCAGCATTTT
cdr3_aa: CASSPNWQGKGNQPQHF

d_call: TRBD2
v_call: TRBV30
j_call: TRBJ2-7
clone_size: NA
cdr3_nt: TGTGCCCCCTTGGAGGGACTAGGCCTCTGCGAGCAGTACTTC
cdr3_aa: CAPLEGLGLCEQYF

d_call: NA
v_call: TRBV19
j_call: TRBJ2-2
clone_size: NA
cdr3_nt: TGTGCCAGTAGTGAGGAAGGGGGCACCGGGGAGCTGTTTTTT
cdr3_aa: CASSEEGGTGELFF

d_call: TRBD1
v_call: TRBV5-4
j_call: TRBJ1-2
clone_size: NA
cdr3_nt: TGTGCCAGCAGCTCTGGCAGGTCGGACAGGGGGGTCGGCTACACCTTC
cdr3_aa: CASSSGRSDRGVGYTF

d_call: TRBD1
v_call: TRBV28
j_call: TRBJ2-7
clone_size: NA
cdr3_nt: TGTGCCGGACAGGGTTCTGGCTACGAGCAGTACTTC
cdr3_aa: CAGQGSGYEQYF

d_call: TRBD1
v_call: TRBV27
j_call: TRBJ1-1
clone_size: NA
cdr3_nt: TGTGCCAGCAGTTCGGCAGGGGGCGTAATTACTGAAGCTTTCTTT
cdr3_aa: CASSSAGGVITEAFF

d_call: NA
v_call: TRBV2
j_call: TRBJ2-1
clone_size: NA
cdr3_nt: TGTGCCAGCTTGACAGGGGAGGGGATTTGGAATGAGCAGTTCTTC
cdr3_aa: CASLTGEGIWNEQFF

d_call: TRBD1
v_call: TRBV20-1
j_call: TRBJ2-6
clone_size: once
cdr3_nt: TGCAGTGCTAGTGGGACAGGGGGCTCTGGGGCCAACGTCCTGACTTTC
cdr3_aa: CSASGTGGSGANVLTF